These T cell receptor beta chains were read from a single sample in a study of PD-L1 blockade in urothelial cancer. Generated by immunoSEQ multiplex PCR, the TCRdb table keeps only in-frame clones and is missing some. The sample lists around 19,000 clones; around 83% were seen once. This specimen consisted of PBMCs, obtained around atezolizumab (anti-PD-L1) treatment. The receptors stem from a man aged 45-65 years with urothelial cancer. Both conserved end residues are part of each CDR3. A D gene is named only where the DNA matches it firmly. A clone size is listed for some rows: how often the clone was seen (once, few, many), or a class if it is expanded.

clone_size d_call j_call v_call cdr3_aa cdr3_nt
- TRBD1 TRBJ1-1 TRBV6-1 CASTPTGSAEAFF TGTGCCAGCACCCCGACAGGGAGCGCTGAAGCTTTCTTT
- TRBD2 TRBJ2-1 TRBV27 CASSTGLAGGLRKFF TGTGCCAGCAGTACGGGACTAGCGGGGGGGCTGCGGAAGTTCTTC
- TRBD1 TRBJ1-2 TRBV5-6 CASSTGQGNYGYTF TGTGCCAGCAGCACCGGACAGGGGAACTATGGCTACACCTTC
- - TRBJ2-7 TRBV11-2 CASSLDLSQAYEQYF TGTGCCAGCAGCTTAGATCTGTCACAAGCCTACGAGCAGTACTTC
few TRBD1 TRBJ1-1 TRBV14 CASSRQGMTEAFF TGTGCCAGCAGCCGACAGGGAATGACTGAAGCTTTCTTT
- TRBD1 TRBJ1-5 TRBV6-1 CASSEKGQGAQPQHF TGTGCCAGCAGTGAAAAGGGTCAGGGGGCTCAGCCCCAGCATTTT
- - TRBJ1-1 TRBV11-2 CASSPRRNTEAFF TGTGCCAGCAGCCCTCGCAGGAACACTGAAGCTTTCTTT
- TRBD2 TRBJ2-1 TRBV9 CASSPQVAGGYNEQFF TGTGCCAGCAGCCCCCAGGTAGCGGGAGGCTACAATGAGCAGTTCTTC
- - TRBJ2-2 TRBV2 CASSLLRSTGELFF TGTGCCAGCAGTTTGCTCAGAAGCACCGGGGAGCTGTTTTTT
- - TRBJ1-1 TRBV2 CASSEFKNTEAFF TGTGCCAGCAGTGAATTTAAGAACACTGAAGCTTTCTTT
once TRBD1 TRBJ1-5 TRBV18 CASSPPQGGGQPQHF TGTGCCAGCTCACCACCCCAGGGGGGCGGTCAGCCCCAGCATTTT
- TRBD2 TRBJ2-5 TRBV6-5 CASSSRPSGPQETQYF TGTGCCAGCAGTTCCCGGCCTAGCGGGCCCCAAGAGACCCAGTACTTC
few TRBD2 TRBJ2-1 TRBV6-4 CASSDSGGSEYNEQFF TGTGCCAGCAGTGACTCGGGCGGGAGCGAATACAATGAGCAGTTCTTC
large - TRBJ2-7 TRBV6-4 CASSDSHSGGREQYF TGTGCCAGCAGTGACTCGCACAGCGGAGGCCGCGAGCAGTACTTC
- - TRBJ2-1 TRBV7-3 CASSPGLSSYNEQFF TGTGCCAGCAGCCCGGGACTGAGCTCCTACAATGAGCAGTTCTTC
once - TRBJ1-2 TRBV2 CASSEQAYGYTF TGTGCCAGCAGTGAGCAGGCCTATGGCTACACCTTC
- TRBD1 TRBJ1-6 TRBV5-5 CASSLVGSGTASNSPLHF TGTGCCAGCAGCTTGGTGGGATCCGGGACAGCCTCCAATTCACCCCTCCACTTT
- TRBD2 TRBJ2-5 TRBV6-5 CASSPSGSGETQYF TGTGCCAGCAGTCCAAGCGGGAGTGGGGAGACCCAGTACTTC
once TRBD1 TRBJ1-4 TRBV6-6 CASSLPIGTGNEKLFF TGTGCCAGCAGTCTCCCGATCGGGACAGGAAATGAAAAACTGTTTTTT
few - TRBJ1-1 TRBV30 CAWRGLELNTEAFF TGTGCCTGGAGGGGGCTGGAGCTGAACACTGAAGCTTTCTTT
- - TRBJ1-1 TRBV5-1 CASSREGNTEAFF TGCGCCAGCAGCAGGGAGGGGAACACTGAAGCTTTCTTT
- - TRBJ2-7 TRBV27 CASSFASRSYEQYF TGTGCCAGCAGTTTCGCCTCCAGGTCCTACGAGCAGTACTTC
- TRBD1 TRBJ1-5 TRBV15 CATSRDLGQGGNQPQHF TGTGCCACCAGCAGAGATTTGGGACAGGGAGGCAATCAGCCCCAGCATTTT
- - TRBJ1-1 TRBV6-5 CASSRTGGKVVAFF TGTGCCAGCAGTCGGACCGGAGGGAAGGTTGTCGCTTTCTTT
- TRBD1 TRBJ2-7 TRBV7-3 CASSLIQGSYEQYF TGTGCCAGCAGCTTAATACAGGGGTCCTACGAGCAGTACTTC
- TRBD2 TRBJ2-3 TRBV2 CASMTSTNTDTQYF TGTGCCAGTATGACTAGCACGAACACAGATACGCAGTATTTT
- - TRBJ2-1 TRBV5-1 CASSLEKATSRSDEQFF TGCGCCAGCAGCTTGGAAAAAGCCACTAGCCGATCGGATGAGCAGTTCTTC
- - TRBJ2-5 TRBV7-7 CASSFGPGQETQYF -
- TRBD1 TRBJ1-3 TRBV5-5 CASSPMGGQKNTIYF TGTGCCAGCAGCCCCATGGGGGGACAGAAGAACACCATATATTTT